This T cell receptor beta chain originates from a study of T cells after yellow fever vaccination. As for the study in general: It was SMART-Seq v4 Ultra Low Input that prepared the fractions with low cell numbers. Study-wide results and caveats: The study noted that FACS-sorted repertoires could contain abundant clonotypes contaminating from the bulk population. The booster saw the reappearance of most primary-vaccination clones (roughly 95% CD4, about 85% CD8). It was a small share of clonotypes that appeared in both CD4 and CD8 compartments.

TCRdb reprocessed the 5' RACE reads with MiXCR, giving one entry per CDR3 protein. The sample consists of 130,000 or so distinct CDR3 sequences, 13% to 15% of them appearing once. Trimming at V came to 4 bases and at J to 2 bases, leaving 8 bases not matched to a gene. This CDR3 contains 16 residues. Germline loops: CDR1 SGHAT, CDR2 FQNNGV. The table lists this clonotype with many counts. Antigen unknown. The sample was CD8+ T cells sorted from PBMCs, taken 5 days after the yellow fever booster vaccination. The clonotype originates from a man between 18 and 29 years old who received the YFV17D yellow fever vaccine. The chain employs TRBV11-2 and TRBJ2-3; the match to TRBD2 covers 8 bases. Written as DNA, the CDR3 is TGTGCCAGCAGCTACCGTGGGCGGGGGGCCACAGATACGCAGTATTTT. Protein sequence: CASSYRGRGATDTQYF.